This TCR beta chain was identified in a study of cytomegalovirus exposure and HLA in healthy donors. In the PCR, 60 Vbeta and 13 Jbeta primers were used. Generated by immunoSEQ multiplex PCR, the TCRdb table keeps only in-frame clones and is missing some. The sample has fewer than 150,000 clones; 60% to 85% are singletons. Germline V gene data show CDR1 as LNHDA and CDR2 as SQIVND (reference sequence). V lost 5 bases, J lost 6 bases, and 10 bases stayed unmatched. CDR3 length equals 15 residues. The chain couples TRBV19 to TRBJ1-5, with TRBD1 identical over 7 bases. Sequencing was performed on PBMCs. The sequence came from a man aged 35 to 55 in good health and CMV-seropositive. The CDR3 nucleotides are TGTGCCAGTAGTCCCGACAGGGATGTGATTCAGCCCCAGCATTTT. Translated: CASSPDRDVIQPQHF. The full variable domain, in which reference TRBV19 and TRBJ1-5 provide the parts outside the CDR3, is DGGITQSPKYLFRKEGQNVTLSCEQNLNHDAMYWYRQDPGQGLRLIYYSQIVNDFQKGDIAEGYSVSREKKESFPLTVTSAQKNPTAFYLCASSPDRDVIQPQHFGDGTRLSIL.